The source of this T cell receptor (beta chain) is a study of T cell responses to AZD1222 COVID-19 vaccine (dated by TCRdb to the early 2020s). Regarding the complete study: Because spike-specific TCR depth and breadth did not differ between the two schedules, AZD1222 recipients who got a second dose at roughly 4 weeks were pooled with those who got a second dose at roughly 12 weeks. TCR sequencing covered 233 trial participants: nearly 210 given two doses of AZD1222 and 26 given two doses of MenACWY control vaccine. Trial participants were enrolled into age subgroups of 18-55, 56-69 and 70-plus years, which contained around 150, 29 and 61 TCR-sequenced participants, respectively. Broad study findings and their caveats: Reportedly, close to half of the unique spike-specific TCRs recognized epitopes lying outside the regions that are mutated in the B.1.351 and B.1.1.7 variants. The 56-69-year group was small, and its depth increase did not reach significance, likely because of low power. Because no day 14 peak-response samples were available, the repertoires could be characterized only after the peak T cell response. Conclusions about previously exposed vaccinees are limited, since just 5 to 7 AZD1222 recipients were seropositive for SARS-CoV-2 at baseline. Spike-specific TCR breadth and depth rose significantly after two AZD1222 doses compared with day 0 and with MenACWY recipients. Vaccine-associated CD4 TCRs spanned the whole spike protein, with dominant responses in regions 160-218 and 743-854. Most participants were white British and females outnumbered males, and the authors suggested that clonal diversity may have been underestimated.

In the germline V gene, CDR1 corresponds to ENHRY and CDR2 to SYGVKD. Compared with germline, V lacks 1 base and J lacks 3 bases; bases without a gene match: 11. Including cysteine and phenylalanine, the CDR3 has 17 amino acids. Just CDR3 DNA is preserved here, 51 bases in frame from base 1. The label giving this sample's time point can be read as: baseline before first vaccination. Samples from vaccinated people were obtained from the UK trials COV001 and COV002, which included a single-blind randomized controlled phase 2/3 trial of AZD1222 (ChAdOx1 nCoV-19) in healthy adults. For TCRbeta chain sequencing, PBMC samples from trial participants were taken at day 0 and at day 28 after the second dose. The CDR3 regions of human TCRbeta chains were analyzed by immunosequencing. The authors' pipeline ran thus. TCRs in the repertoires were compared against a reference library of SARS-CoV-2-specific TCRs that had been generated with the MIRA antigen-specificity platform. Breadth meant the fraction of unique TCRs that were SARS-CoV-2-associated, whereas depth meant the fraction of total T cells that were SARS-CoV-2-associated. Using the MIRA data, every spike-specific TCR was mapped to the spike region that the TCR reacted to and assigned to either a CD4 or a CD8 class. Log10-transformed breadth and depth values were compared by one-way ANOVA with Sidak's multiple comparisons tests. Not all clones reach the TCRdb copy of this immuneACCESS table, which keeps in-frame sequences only. Checked studies attribute under half of the gap to unresolved V genes and leave the rest unexplained. From that table come the V and J calls and clone size; the DNA was used to work out D and trimming. This sample lists about 140,000 clones; over 75% were detected once. The biggest ten clones account for around 5% of the sample.

On this clone itself: Its antigen is not yet known. No base-level quality is on record; no much larger clone is a single base apart.

The chain links TRBV10-3 with TRBJ1-1, with 7 middle bases fitting TRBD1. Sequenced material: peripheral blood, taken on day 0 of AZD1222 vaccination. The sequence derives from an adult in good health. The CDR3: CAISEFRRGTGDTEAFF. The DNA reads TGTGCCATCAGTGAGTTCCGCAGGGGCACAGGGGACACTGAAGCTTTCTTT.